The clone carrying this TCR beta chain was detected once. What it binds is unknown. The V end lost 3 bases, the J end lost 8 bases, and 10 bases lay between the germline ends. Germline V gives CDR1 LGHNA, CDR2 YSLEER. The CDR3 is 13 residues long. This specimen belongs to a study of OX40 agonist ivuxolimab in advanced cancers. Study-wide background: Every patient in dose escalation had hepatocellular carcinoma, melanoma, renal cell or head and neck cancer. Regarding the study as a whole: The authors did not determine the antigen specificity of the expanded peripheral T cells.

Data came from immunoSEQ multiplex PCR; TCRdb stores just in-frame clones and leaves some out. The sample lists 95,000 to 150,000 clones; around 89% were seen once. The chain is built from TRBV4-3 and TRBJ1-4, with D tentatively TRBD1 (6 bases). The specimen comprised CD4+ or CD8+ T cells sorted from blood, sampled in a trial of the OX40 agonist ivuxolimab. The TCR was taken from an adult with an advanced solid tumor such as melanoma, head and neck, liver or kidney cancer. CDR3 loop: CASSQNRAEKLFF. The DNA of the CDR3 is TGCGCCAGCAGCCAGAACAGGGCCGAAAAACTGTTTTTT.